These 22 T cell receptor beta chains came from one sample sequenced in a study of identifying expanded T cells in peripheral blood. Assay: immunoSEQ multiplex PCR; the TCRdb copy retains only in-frame clones and omits some. The repertoire includes 100,000 to 150,000 clones, approximately 86% of them detected once, and about 8% sits in the top ten. The specimen was blood. The receptor set was obtained from a person between 18 and 75 years old in good health.

This chain uses TRBV28 with TRBJ2-7, with D perhaps TRBD1 (6 bases). V lost 5 bases and J 6 bases, leaving 8 bases between the germline ends. The length of the CDR3 is 11 residues. CDR1 is MDHEN, CDR2 SYDVKM, per germline. CDR3 residues: CASSLGGEQYF. CDR3 DNA: TGTGCCAGCAGTCTAGGGGGCGAGCAGTACTTC.

In its sample, this clone ranks as medium-sized. The chain carries TRBV11-3 and TRBJ2-6; D uncertain. The germline V and J ends were trimmed by 5 bases and 2 bases, with 7 bases remaining between them. The CDR3 is 14 residues long. Germline lookup yields CDR1 SGHNT and CDR2 YENEEA. Here the CDR3 DNA reads TGTGCCAGCAGCCCTAACACTGGGGCCAACGTCCTGACTTTC. It encodes CASSPNTGANVLTF.

This clone was recorded a few times. The J gene is TRBJ1-6, the V gene TRBV6-1; D gene unclear. CDR3 length equals 13 residues. Between the trimmed V and J ends, which lost 11 bases and 8 bases, there was a span of 16 bases. Germline loops: CDR1 MNHNS, CDR2 SASEGT. The CDR3: CALGKERDSPLHF. The DNA of the CDR3 is TGTGCCCTAGGCAAGGAACGGGATTCACCCCTCCACTTT.

This clone turned up a few times. The V call is TRBV7-9, the J call TRBJ2-7; TRBD1 matches at 11 bases. V lost 4 bases and J lost 7; bases outside the gene matches: 9. Germline V lookup: CDR1 SEHNR, CDR2 FQNEAQ (reference sequence). There are 15 residues in the CDR3. CDR3 nucleotide sequence: TGTGCCAGCAGCTCACCGGACAGGGGGCTGGATGAGCAGTACTTC. Its translation: CASSSPDRGLDEQYF.

J is TRBJ2-7 and V is TRBV4-2; either TRBD1 or TRBD2 may fit D (5 bases each). The V gene's germline CDR1 is LGHNA and CDR2 YNFKEQ. Trimming cost V 4 bases and J 4 bases, with 17 bases left between them. The length of the CDR3 is 15 residues. CDR3 region: CASSRPGTDRYEQYF. The CDR3 nucleotides read TGTGCCAGCAGCCGCCCTGGGACGGACCGTTACGAGCAGTACTTC.

The chain is built from TRBV30 and TRBJ1-2, with unresolved D. The CDR3 length is 13 residues. V was cut by 2 bases and J by 6 bases, with 13 bases left in between. Germline-derived CDR1 and CDR2 are GTSNPN and SVGIG (reference sequence). The CDR3 here is CAWSSGVSDGYTF. Written as DNA, the CDR3 is TGTGCCTGGAGTTCAGGAGTATCTGATGGCTACACCTTC.

This chain links TRBV19 with TRBJ1-6; D remains ambiguous. Germline loops: CDR1 LNHDA, CDR2 SQIVND (reference sequence). V was trimmed by 2 bases and J by 0 bases, leaving 11 bases between them. The CDR3 covers 17 residues. The CDR3 sequence: CASSILHGSSYNSPLHF. The DNA of the CDR3 is TGTGCCAGTAGTATACTACACGGGAGCTCCTATAATTCACCCCTCCACTTT.

The chain is built from TRBV19 and TRBJ2-2, with TRBD2 matching 15 bases. Germline V gives CDR1 LNHDA, CDR2 SQIVND (reference sequence). The junction had 10 bases not matched to a gene; V was cut back by 4 bases and J by 1 base. CDR3 length equals 20 residues. In DNA form, the CDR3 reads TGTGCCAGTAGTAAGCCCCCGGGACTAGCGGGGGGCATGAACACCGGGGAGCTGTTTTTT. Residues: CASSKPPGLAGGMNTGELFF.

The chain joins TRBV2 to TRBJ2-5; no clear D gene. V was cut by 5 bases and J by 4 bases, with 8 bases left in between. The V gene's germline CDR1 is SNHLY and CDR2 FYNNEI. The CDR3 runs to 12 residues. The CDR3 protein is CASSLIAETQYF. The CDR3, as DNA: TGTGCCAGCAGTTTGATAGCAGAGACCCAGTACTTC.

The chain couples TRBV6-1 to TRBJ2-1; TRBD2 might be the D (5 bases). Germline assignment: CDR1 MNHNS and CDR2 SASEGT. The CDR3 runs to 13 residues. Trimming removed 7 bases at V and 10 bases at J, with 17 bases between. This CDR3 reads CASIQDRRTEQFF. The CDR3 nucleotides are TGTGCCAGCATCCAAGATCGGAGGACGGAGCAGTTCTTC.

A single count supports this clone. This chain uses TRBV7-9 with TRBJ1-4; no firm D call. The germline gives CDR1 SEHNR, CDR2 FQNEAQ (reference sequence). The V end lost 5 bases, the J end lost 0 bases, and 10 bases lay between the germline ends. This CDR3 region has 15 residues. The DNA of the CDR3 is TGTGCCAGCAGCCCCGGTGGGCCAACTAATGAAAAACTGTTTTTT. It specifies CASSPGGPTNEKLFF.

The V call is TRBV5-4, the J call TRBJ2-1, with 8 bases aligning to TRBD2. Germline V lookup: CDR1 SGHNT, CDR2 YYREEE (reference sequence). The CDR3 consists of 12 residues. Trimming cost V 5 bases and J 9 bases; bases outside gene matches: 4. This CDR3 is CASRAGGIEQFF. The CDR3 nucleotides are TGTGCCAGCAGGGCGGGGGGCATTGAGCAGTTCTTC.

The chain has TRBV10-2 and TRBJ2-5; no clear D gene. The CDR3 consists of 14 residues. Germline V CDR1 and CDR2: WSHSY, SAAADI. Trimming cost V 1 base and J 5 bases, with 11 bases left between them. CDR3 in amino acids: CASSEYVGRETQYF. The DNA for the CDR3 is TGCGCCAGCAGTGAGTATGTTGGTCGGGAGACCCAGTACTTC.

The rearrangement uses TRBV28 and TRBJ2-7, with 8 bases fitting TRBD2. Per the germline V gene, CDR1 is MDHEN and CDR2 is SYDVKM. The trim removed 6 bases at V and 3 bases at J, leaving 4 bases unmatched. The CDR3 is made up of 13 amino acids. The CDR3 region has the DNA TGTGCCAGCAGAATAGCGGGAATCTACGAGCAGTACTTC. It is translated as CASRIAGIYEQYF.

This clone was seen a few times. The V gene is TRBV25-1, the J gene TRBJ2-2; 7 bases line up with TRBD2. Germline V gene lookup returns CDR1 MGHDK and CDR2 SYGVNS. Germline trimming cut 6 bases from V and 5 bases from J; bases unmatched to any gene: 6. The CDR3 is 14 residues long. CDR3 in DNA: TGTGCCAGCAGCCTTGGGGGGGGAACCGGGGAGCTGTTTTTT. This translates into CASSLGGGTGELFF.

The rearrangement links TRBV29-1 to TRBJ2-3; TRBD2 matches at 8 bases. J lost 1 base, V lost 5 bases, and 2 bases had no gene match. The germline V gene has CDR1 SQVTM and CDR2 ANQGSEA. The CDR3 spans 13 residues. The CDR3 coding sequence is TGCAGCGTTTTGACTAGCGGCACAGATACGCAGTATTTT. It yields the protein CSVLTSGTDTQYF.

The chain has TRBV6-5 and TRBJ2-3; TRBD2 matches 7 bases. After removal of 0 bases from V and 4 bases from J, the junction contained 4 bases not matched to a gene. This CDR3 comprises 15 residues. Germline values: CDR1 MNHEY, CDR2 SVGAGI. For the CDR3, the DNA is TGTGCCAGCAGTTACTCGAATGGGGGGGCAGATACGCAGTATTTT. The encoded protein is CASSYSNGGADTQYF.

V is TRBV27 and J is TRBJ2-3; TRBD2 aligns across 7 bases. The length of the CDR3 is 16 residues. Germline values: CDR1 MNHEY, CDR2 SMNVEV (reference sequence). J gave up 2 bases and V 0 bases, and 5 bases lay outside the gene matches. In nucleotides, the CDR3 is TGTGCCAGCAGTTTATCGACTAGCCGATACACAGATACGCAGTATTTT. Its protein is CASSLSTSRYTDTQYF.

The table lists this clone with a few counts. The chain links TRBV27 to TRBJ1-2; 8 bases are shared with TRBD1. This CDR3 comprises 14 residues. V lost 4 bases, J lost 2 bases, and 3 bases stayed unmatched. Germline V gives CDR1 MNHEY, CDR2 SMNVEV (reference sequence). Here the CDR3 reads CASSYRQGNYGYTF. CDR3 bases: TGTGCCAGCAGTTACCGACAGGGGAACTATGGCTACACCTTC.

The chain joins TRBV6-1 to TRBJ2-7; the D is unclear. The CDR3 length is 13 residues. Germline V gives CDR1 MNHNS, CDR2 SASEGT. Trimming cost V 0 bases and J 2 bases, with 5 bases left between them. The CDR3 is CASSEARTYEQYF. CDR3 nucleotide sequence: TGTGCCAGCAGTGAAGCGAGAACCTACGAGCAGTACTTC.

The chain is built from TRBV15 and TRBJ2-1, with D tentatively TRBD2 (5 bases). V was pared by 5 bases and J by 5 bases, with 22 bases between. This CDR3 has 17 residues. Germline CDR1 is LNHNV and CDR2 is YYDKDF (reference sequence). The CDR3 DNA reads as TGTGCCACCAGCCCAGGCCGGGGAGAGGGATACAACAATGAGCAGTTCTTC. It encodes CATSPGRGEGYNNEQFF. The full variable domain, completed using reference TRBV15 and TRBJ2-1, is DAMVIQNPRYQVTQFGKPVTLSCSQTLNHNVMYWYQQKSSQAPKLLFHYYDKDFNNEADTPDNFQSRRPNTSFCFLDIRSPGLGDTAMYLCATSPGRGEGYNNEQFFGPGTRLTVL.

The V call is TRBV6-4, the J call TRBJ1-5; D is perhaps TRBD1 (5 bases). Germline V CDR1 and CDR2: MRHNA, SNTAGT. There are 11 residues in the CDR3. The germline V and J ends were trimmed by 7 bases and 9 bases, with 10 bases remaining between them. The CDR3 protein is CASIWQGPQHF. CDR3 DNA: TGTGCCAGCATCTGGCAGGGGCCCCAGCATTTT.